This T cell receptor beta chain emerged from a study of cytomegalovirus exposure and HLA in healthy donors (dated by TCRdb to 2016 to 2017). A note on the overall study: An earlier analysis of several hundred of the donors reported approximately 260 Gb of sequence data and 95 million to 130 million unique TCR beta sequences obtained from about 179 million T cells. Donor age, sex, ethnicity and CMV serostatus were compiled together with the repertoire data. Genome-wide SNP genotypes for about 60% of the 666 donors were used in a later genetic analysis, which treated that subset as a discovery cohort. Roughly 300 gigabases of sequencing data and around 90 million unique TCR sequences made up an early release that covered 640 HLA-typed donors. Besides the first cohort of roughly 640 subjects, a separate validation cohort made up of over 95 different subjects was used. Every discovery cohort repertoire had been produced on one sequencing platform. A handful of DR-DQ haplotypes were handled as single units for association and clustering because linkage in the cohort was strong. Among 300 to 500 genotyped donors of the cohort, an average of about 220,000 unique TCR beta nucleotide sequences was sequenced per donor, of which roughly 18% were non-productive. Among the roughly 410 genotyped donors, more than 70% belonged to the genetic ancestry cluster associated with self-reported Caucasian donors. The study aimed to test whether cataloging public T cell receptors could reveal signatures of past pathogen exposure. The study used immunosequencing to profile the T cell repertoires of approximately 630 subjects and linked those repertoires to cytomegalovirus serostatus. HLA typing included class I and class II loci at four-digit resolution. In a later analysis, previously published TCR beta repertoires from fewer than 750 donors were re-analyzed and high-resolution HLA genotyping was added so that TCR occurrence patterns could be studied. In the later analysis, no new phenotypic data were used to find candidate immune exposures; instead, reliance was placed on TCR beta sequences and their occurrence across donors. The number of typed donors differed by locus: about 620-630 for A, B, C, DRB1 and DQB1; 522 for DQA1; about 600 for DPA1; and some 450 for DPB1. In an earlier analysis of more than 550 of the donors, high-throughput TCR beta sequencing was used to judge whether each TCR beta V gene segment behaved as functional or pseudogenic. To predict cytomegalovirus infection status, the study brought together high-throughput TCR immunosequencing, statistical association of individual TCRs with disease status, and machine learning. General conclusions and limits of the study: Most TCR sequences were observed very rarely across donors, whereas some public TCRs were present in many individuals. A cluster of highly shared sequence variants was judged likely to be a technical artifact of the sequencing pipeline. A later analysis associated about 17,000 TCR beta sequences with specific HLA alleles at a false discovery rate of 0.05. According to a later analysis, most CMV-associated TCR beta chains appeared to be HLA-restricted, and the HLA associations seemed to be driven largely by CMV exposure. In a later analysis, TCR association rates were found to vary across HLA loci, with the most associated TCRs seen for DRB1 alleles and the fewest for HLA-C alleles. The cohort was sequenced for TCR beta chains only, and without alpha or paired-chain data the features that could be detected were limited. According to a later genetic analysis, donors in an Asian-associated ancestry cluster had fewer N-insertions in productive TCRs than the approximately 670-donor mean. In both the original and validation cohorts, the classifier was reported to diagnose cytomegalovirus status with high specificity and sensitivity. The only immune exposure information available for the cohort was CMV serostatus. An earlier analysis of around 500 of the donors showed that most TCR beta V segments appeared in productive rearrangements either about 87% or about 30% of the time, which broadly matched IMGT annotations. Several of the top co-occurrence clusters appeared to be linked to parvovirus B19, influenza, CMV and Epstein-Barr virus, according to a later analysis. In vitro tests confirmed that three of the cytomegalovirus-associated TCR beta chains recognize cytomegalovirus antigens. Because HLA typing was missing for some donors at each locus, association tests included only the typed subset. The earlier analysis of almost 600 of the donors excluded roughly 16 rarely observed V segments, including chromosome 9 orphons, because counts were too low. Linkage disequilibrium might explain the correlated functional status among segregating V segments, but an unknown experimental factor could not be excluded. The authors suggested that the approach could potentially be extended to other disease states and immunological phenotypes. When HLA alleles, especially DR and DQ, strongly co-occurred, attributing TCR associations to individual alleles was difficult. A further reported finding was that TCR beta sequences accurately predicted the HLA-A and HLA-B alleles for most subjects in the first cohort. The study gave a list of about 170 TCR beta chains associated with cytomegalovirus. Sequencing depth was assumed to be roughly uniform across donors in the presence/absence analyses, though that assumption may not hold. Because the 87-base-pair reads could not distinguish some IMGT-functional V segments, including TRBV6-2 and TRBV6-3, those segments were excluded. Compared with equally common non-associated chains, HLA-associated TCR beta chains in a later analysis were more clonally expanded and had lower generation probabilities. V-gene and J-gene trimming of TCR beta chains was associated with a missense DCLRE1C variant in a later genetic analysis, and the association was replicated in an independent cohort.

The library was made by the immunoSEQ multiplex PCR assay. For the multiplex PCR, a mixture combining 60 forward primers for TCR Vbeta segments and 13 reverse primers for TCR Jbeta segments was used. The CDR3 region of rearranged TCR beta genes was amplified from genomic DNA by a multiplex PCR assay. On the Illumina HiSeq System, the amplified TCR beta libraries were sequenced as 87-base-pair reads. On the authors' methods: Across the roughly 640 repertoires, a later analysis counted approximately 83 million unique TCR beta chains, some 11 million of which were shared by at least two donors. Raw reads were error-corrected and collapsed into unique sequences with a nearest-neighbor algorithm that merged closely related sequences to remove PCR and sequencing errors. Alignment of CDR3 sequences to IMGT reference sequences was used to assign V, D and J gene segments. Each retained sequence needed at least a six-nucleotide match to both a V gene segment and a J gene segment. A rearrangement counted as productive if the CDR3 had no stop codons and remained in frame with V and J, and every other rearrangement counted as non-productive. Following IMGT convention, CDR3 was defined as the stretch from the second conserved V-encoded cysteine up to the conserved J-encoded phenylalanine. In an earlier analysis of 500 to 650 of the donors, sequences lacking an unambiguous match to a single V gene segment were excluded. In an earlier analysis of 587 of the donors, V segments were called functional above 56.7% productive rearrangements and were called segregating when the between-donor standard deviation exceeded 5%. A statistical classification framework was built to diagnose cytomegalovirus status from the catalog of TCR beta chain sequences. In a later analysis, V and J genes were assigned by comparing TCR nucleotide sequences against IMGT/GENE-DB human TR gene sequences. In a later analysis, CDR3 sequences and most-parsimonious VDJ recombination scenarios were assigned using the TCRdist pipeline. In a later analysis, each TCR beta chain was defined by its CDR3 amino acid sequence together with its V-gene family, and reads without a unique V-gene family were excluded. In a later analysis, 500 to 650 highly shared, low-generation-probability nucleotide sequences were removed to address suspected cross-contamination and a sequencing artifact. In a later analysis, a clonal expansion index was calculated for each public chain from normalized within-repertoire ranks of inferred template counts. In a later analysis, generation probabilities were computed using a VDJ recombination model fitted to out-of-frame rearrangements, and the results were checked against IGoR. A later analysis scored TCR-TCR, TCR-HLA and TCR-CMV co-occurrence with hypergeometric tests, applying a repertoire-size bias correction to TCR pairs. False discovery rates were estimated in a later analysis by permuting HLA or CMV assignments 20 times. A later analysis grouped co-occurring TCRs with DBSCAN, adding TCRdist sequence similarity when clustering within HLA-allele-positive subsets. Repertoires with fewer than 30,000 or more than 120,000 public chains were left out of co-occurrence clustering, as were about 5 repertoires with anomalous nucleotide sharing. Here the immuneACCESS table is served through TCRdb, limited to in-frame sequences with V and J called. Missing clones are a known gap in these copies; in checked studies unresolved V genes cover under half, and the rest lacks a known reason. D and trimming were read from the DNA, whereas the V and J calls and clone size are those reported in that table. Across this sample there are 100,000 to 150,000 clones, with over 80% seen only once. The ten largest account for 15% to 20% of the sample.

Turning to this clone: Which antigen it targets is not known. The input lacks base qualities; no much larger clone sits a single base away.

The CDR3 runs 17 amino acids, cysteine and phenylalanine included. Only the CDR3 DNA is retained, 51 bases long and in frame from the first base. A distance of 16 bases separates the germline ends of V and J, which lose 0 bases and 2 bases respectively. CDR1 and CDR2, per the germline V gene, are MGHRA and YSYEKL. The cohort comprised some 700 healthy bone marrow donors. At the time of sampling, all cohort members were nominally healthy, though unrecorded immune exposures were likely present. The donor tested CMV seropositive and was one of the 289 seropositive cohort members. Every donor gave a peripheral blood sample, and the peripheral blood mononuclear cells from that sample were used for TCR beta sequencing. The Qiagen DNeasy Blood Extraction Kit was used to extract genomic DNA from the blood cell samples.

This clonotype was sampled from a man in his late teens or twenties in good health and CMV-seropositive. The rearranged chain carries TRBV4-1 and TRBJ2-5, and the D gene may be TRBD2, 6 bases matching. Sequenced: PBMCs. The nucleotide sequence reads as follows: TGCGCCAGCAGCCAAGAAGTACGGGGGTCAGGTCAAGAGACCCAGTACTTC. Its translation is CASSQEVRGSGQETQYF.